The clone carrying this T cell receptor beta chain was detected a few times. Its matching antigen is unknown. This sample was taken from a study of T cells after yellow fever vaccination. Overall study results and limits: Reappearing after the booster were most of the clones from primary vaccination (roughly 96% CD4, around 88% CD8).

TCRdb recomputed calls from the 5' RACE reads with MiXCR, one row per CDR3 protein. The repertoire holds 450,000 to 600,000 distinct CDR3 sequences, with 17% as singletons. The sequence was collected from a man aged 18 to 30 who received the YFV17D yellow fever vaccine. Source: PBMCs, taken 5 days after the first yellow fever vaccination.

Here the CDR3 DNA reads TGTGCCAGTAGTAGCCTTATTCTTGGGGGCTCCTACAATGAGCAGTTCTTC. Encoded protein: CASSSLILGGSYNEQFF. The chain recombines TRBV19 with TRBJ2-1; tentatively, D is TRBD1 or TRBD2 (5 bases each). CDR3 length: 17 residues. The germline V and J ends were trimmed by 4 bases and 0 bases, with 16 bases remaining between them. Germline loops: CDR1 LNHDA, CDR2 SQIVND (reference sequence).